The following is a T cell receptor (beta chain) sequence with its context. This receptor's antigen is unknown. The input lacks base qualities; no much larger clone sits a single base away. This entry belongs to a study of blood T cells in healthy people across ages (dated by TCRdb to 2014 to 2015). For the wider study: In model experiments, template switching captured about one uniquely barcoded TCR beta cDNA molecule for every two T cells. Age-related changes in TCR beta repertoire diversity were measured in the study by deep sequencing normalized with unique cDNA molecular identifiers. The donors were split into four age groups: young (average about 16 years), middle-aged (39), aged (62) and long-lived (approximately 80). To avoid experimental bias, donors of different ages were randomly spread across the sequencing lanes. Using the same blood draw, the study looked at two additional independent replicas of 1 million unique cDNA reads for two donors, one aged 18 to 30 and the other aged 80 or older.

Broader findings and caveats from the paper: Compared with the aged group, more naive CD4+ T cells, fewer expanded clones and increased TCR diversity were shown by the long-lived group, suggesting age selection. Bulk unsorted PBMC profiling prevented conclusive comparison of naive and antigen-experienced compartments. Observed TCR beta diversity per million T cells fell roughly linearly with age, and a significant reduction was already apparent by age around 36. Total diversity estimates from one million sequenced T cells were considered lower bounds and underestimates. The percentage of naive T cells measured by flow cytometry correlated strongly with observed TCR beta diversity. Because donor CMV infection status was unknown, age-related changes in expanded clonotypes were potentially confounded.

The germline V gene supplies CDR1 SGHAT and CDR2 FQNNGV. Reading from cysteine to phenylalanine, the CDR3 counts 14 amino acids. Just CDR3 DNA is preserved here, 42 bases in frame from base 1. Library generation was performed with 5' RACE. Sequencing relied on an Illumina HiSeq 2500. A second PCR of roughly 7 to 11 cycles was performed with a sample-barcoded 5' primer and a J-beta primer mix. A unique molecular identifier was introduced onto each TCR beta cDNA molecule by a template-switch 5' adaptor carrying 12 random nucleotides. At least 2.5 million CDR3-containing paired-end reads were obtained from each sample. The Mint cDNA synthesis kit, primed by a TRBC-specific oligonucleotide, was used to synthesize first-strand cDNA from all RNA. Following uracil-DNA glycosylase treatment, all cDNA underwent a first 18-cycle PCR with the universal primers M1SS and BC2_uni_R. Processing in the source paper ran as follows. For normalization, 1 million high-quality reads, each with a distinct molecular identifier, were randomly selected from each sample. Instead of being binned into consensus sequences, reads that shared molecular identifiers were thrown out. CDR3 identification, clonotype clustering and error correction used MiTCR with a Q25 quality threshold and the strictest error-elimination algorithm. A nonparametric unseen species model with Euler transformation was used to estimate a lower bound on total TCR beta diversity. TCRdb ran its own pipeline on the public reads, namely fastp trimming at Q25 and MiXCR clone calling, and kept in-frame beta chains. Every CDR3 protein is listed once, alongside the most common genes and DNA of its rows. The V and J calls reflect TCRdb's pipeline rather than the authors' work. The sample table records 600,000 to 1,000,000 distinct CDR3 sequences; roughly 64% of these occur just once. 22% of the sample is held by the ten biggest clonotypes.

The approximately 39 donors, aged roughly 6 to 95 years, were systemically healthy Caucasian individuals from Russia. Roughly 11 milliliters of peripheral blood were drawn from each donor into EDTA-treated Vacutainer tubes. Ficoll-Paque density-gradient centrifugation was used to isolate PBMCs, with at least 7 million obtained per sample. Trizol reagent was used to extract total RNA from PBMCs, with at least 5 micrograms per sample. Naive CD45RAhigh/CD27high T cell percentages were measured by flow cytometry on a PBMC aliquot from every donor. Recombination linked TRBV11-2 to TRBJ2-4; 7 junctional bases match TRBD2. Matching the DNA end better, TRBJ2-7 makes the J call doubtful. This sequence was found in a man aged 30-40 years in good health. Sequenced sample: blood. The DNA is TGTGCCAGCAGGACGGGAGCGGGAAACTACGAGCAGTACTTC. The encoded protein is CASRTGAGNYEQYF.